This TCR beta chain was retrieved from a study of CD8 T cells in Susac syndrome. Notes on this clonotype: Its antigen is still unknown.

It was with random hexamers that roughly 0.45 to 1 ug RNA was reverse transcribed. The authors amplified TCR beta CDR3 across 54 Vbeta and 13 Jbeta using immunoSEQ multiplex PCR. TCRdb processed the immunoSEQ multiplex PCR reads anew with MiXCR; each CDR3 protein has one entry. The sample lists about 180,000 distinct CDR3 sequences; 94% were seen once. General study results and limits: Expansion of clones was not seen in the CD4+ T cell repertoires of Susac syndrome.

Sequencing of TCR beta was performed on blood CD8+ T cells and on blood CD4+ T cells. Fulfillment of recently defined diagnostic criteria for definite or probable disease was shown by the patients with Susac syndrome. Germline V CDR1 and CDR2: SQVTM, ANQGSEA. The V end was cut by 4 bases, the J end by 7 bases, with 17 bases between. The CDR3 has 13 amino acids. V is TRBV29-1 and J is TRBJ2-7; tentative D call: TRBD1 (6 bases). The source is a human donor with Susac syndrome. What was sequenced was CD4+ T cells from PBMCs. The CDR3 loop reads CSVAPRAGAEQYF. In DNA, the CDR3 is TGCAGCGTTGCGCCCAGGGCAGGGGCTGAGCAGTACTTC.